Listed below are T cell receptor beta chains from one sample, sequenced in a study of cytotoxic CD8 clonotypes in ibrutinib-treated CLL. The protocol was immunoSEQ multiplex PCR, while the TCRdb copy is restricted to in-frame clones and leaves out a portion. The sample includes 150,000 or so clones, 65% to 85% of them seen just once. The source material was PBMCs, sampled after 36 months of ibrutinib treatment. The receptors were gathered from a human donor with chronic lymphocytic leukemia. The CDR3 runs from the conserved cysteine through the conserved F or W. A D gene is named only where the DNA matches it firmly. Clone size is given for some rows only: seen once, a few or many times, or a class if the clone is expanded.

TRBD2,TRBJ2-7,TRBV2,NA,TGTGCCAGCAAGAGGGACTATACCTACGAGCAGTACTTC,CASKRDYTYEQYF
TRBD1,TRBJ1-2,TRBV18,NA,TGTGCCAGCTCACGGACAGGGGCAAACTATGGCTACACCTTC,CASSRTGANYGYTF
NA,TRBJ1-5,TRBV6-5,NA,TGTGCCAGCGGAGCGGCTATTCAGCCCCAGCATTTT,CASGAAIQPQHF
NA,TRBJ2-1,TRBV4-1,NA,TGCGCCAGCAGCCAGGCCCCCCTAGAGTTCGGGCAGTTCTTC,CASSQAPLEFGQFF
NA,TRBJ2-7,TRBV7-9,NA,TGTGCCAGCAGCCCCCCCTTCCGGGACATCTCTATCGAGCAGTACTTC,CASSPPFRDISIEQYF
NA,TRBJ2-7,TRBV19,NA,TGTGCCAGTAGTATTTTGGGGGGCTGGGAGCAGTACTTC,CASSILGGWEQYF
TRBD2,TRBJ2-1,TRBV9,NA,TGTGCCAGCAGCGTAAGCGGGAGCTACAATGAGCAGTTCTTC,CASSVSGSYNEQFF
NA,TRBJ1-3,TRBV7-9,NA,TGTGCCAGCACTAAAAGGGGAATTAATGGAAACACCATATATTTT,CASTKRGINGNTIYF
TRBD2,TRBJ2-3,TRBV9,NA,TGTGCCAGCAGCGGCGGGGGGTTTGTGAGAGATACGCAGTATTTT,CASSGGGFVRDTQYF
NA,TRBJ1-2,TRBV5-5,NA,TGTGCCAGCAGCTTTGCTCCTCCTAGTAACTATGGCTACACCTTC,CASSFAPPSNYGYTF
NA,TRBJ2-1,TRBV6-5,NA,TGTGCCAGCAGTCCTCAGGGGCCAACTCTCGAGCAGTTCTTC,CASSPQGPTLEQFF
TRBD1,TRBJ2-3,TRBV5-1,NA,TGCGCCAGCAGCTACCGGGACAGGTACACAGATACGCAGTATTTT,CASSYRDRYTDTQYF
TRBD2,TRBJ2-5,TRBV6-5,NA,TGTGCCAGCAGTTACCTAGCGGAGGAGACCCAGTACTTC,CASSYLAEETQYF
TRBD1,TRBJ2-3,TRBV5-1,NA,TGCGCCAGCAGCACCCGGGACAGTACAGATACGCAGTATTTT,CASSTRDSTDTQYF
NA,TRBJ1-4,TRBV7-6,NA,TGTGCCAGCAGCCGGCTAGTTCCTTCCCGGGGGGACGAAAAACTGTTTTTT,CASSRLVPSRGDEKLFF
NA,TRBJ2-3,TRBV18,NA,TGTGCCAGCTCACCACCCTCGGAAGGGTCGCAGTATTTT,CASSPPSEGSQYF
NA,TRBJ2-2,TRBV10-1,NA,TGCGCCAGCATGCTGAGGGGGACCGGGGAGCTGTTTTTT,CASMLRGTGELFF
TRBD1,TRBJ2-3,TRBV19,NA,TGTGCCAGTAGCGGGACAGCCACAGATACGCAGTATTTT,CASSGTATDTQYF
NA,TRBJ2-2,TRBV15,NA,TGTGCCACCAGCAGGGAAACATACACCGGGGAGCTGTTTTTT,CATSRETYTGELFF
NA,TRBJ2-1,TRBV15,NA,TGTGCCACCCGAGGGACCTCCTACAATGAGCAGTTCTTC,CATRGTSYNEQFF
TRBD1,TRBJ2-3,TRBV14,NA,TGTGCCAGCAGCCCCAACAGGGGTGGCACAGATACGCAGTATTTT,CASSPNRGGTDTQYF
NA,TRBJ1-1,TRBV11-3,NA,TGTGCCAGCAGCCTAAAGGGAGGGGAAAACACTGAAGCTTTCTTT,CASSLKGGENTEAFF
NA,TRBJ1-1,TRBV30,NA,TGTGCCTGGAGAAAGGGTTTCAACACTGAAGCTTTCTTT,CAWRKGFNTEAFF
NA,TRBJ1-2,TRBV12-5,NA,TGTGCTAGTGGTTTTTGGGACAATGGAGGAAGCTATGGCTACACCTTC,CASGFWDNGGSYGYTF
NA,TRBJ1-4,TRBV15,NA,TGTGCCACCAGCAGAGGCAGGATTAATGAAAAACTGTTTTTT,CATSRGRINEKLFF
TRBD1,TRBJ2-3,TRBV18,NA,TGTGCCAGCTCACCAGCCTCCGGGACAGGGTCCGATACGCAGTATTTT,CASSPASGTGSDTQYF
NA,TRBJ2-5,TRBV11-2,NA,TGTGCCAGCAGCTTAGATCAAGAGACCCAGTACTTC,CASSLDQETQYF
NA,TRBJ2-5,TRBV18,NA,TGTGCCAGCTCACCACGACTGCAAGAGACCCAGTACTTC,CASSPRLQETQYF
NA,TRBJ2-7,TRBV15,once,TGTGCCACCAGCAGAGAGGAGGGGTTCTACTACGAGCAGTACTTC,CATSREEGFYYEQYF
NA,TRBJ2-4,TRBV18,NA,TGTGCCAGCTCACCAACCCTGACTAATGGGGTTCAGTACTTC,CASSPTLTNGVQYF
NA,TRBJ1-1,TRBV4-1,few,TGCGCCAGCAGCCAAGTCATTAGAAAGGGGGTGGCTTTCTTT,CASSQVIRKGVAFF
TRBD1,TRBJ2-3,TRBV5-4,NA,TGTGCCAGCAGTCGGGACAGGGTTTTGACAGATACGCAGTATTTT,CASSRDRVLTDTQYF
TRBD2,TRBJ2-3,TRBV10-1,NA,TGCGCCAGCAGTGCTGCGGGAGGGGGCACAGATACGCAGTATTTT,CASSAAGGGTDTQYF
NA,TRBJ2-7,TRBV19,NA,TGTGCCAGTAGCTTCACAGGGATATCCTACGAGCAGTACTTC,CASSFTGISYEQYF
TRBD2,TRBJ2-1,TRBV4-2,NA,TGTGCCAGCAGCCTGGGGTTAGCGGGTAACCCTCATGAGCAGTTCTTC,CASSLGLAGNPHEQFF
TRBD1,TRBJ2-7,TRBV5-1,NA,TGCGCCAGCAGCTCCGGGACAGGTTCCTACGAGCAGTACTTC,CASSSGTGSYEQYF
NA,TRBJ1-5,TRBV7-2,NA,TGTGCCAGCAGCTTTGAGGACAGTTTTAGCAATCAGCCCCAGCATTTT,CASSFEDSFSNQPQHF
TRBD1,TRBJ1-4,TRBV2,NA,TGTGCCAGCAGCGGGACAGGGTTTAGTGAAAAACTGTTTTTT,CASSGTGFSEKLFF
NA,TRBJ1-4,TRBV11-2,NA,TGTGCCAGCAGCTTAGTTGGGGATGAAAAACTGTTTTTT,CASSLVGDEKLFF
TRBD1,TRBJ1-2,TRBV9,NA,TGTGCCAGCAGCGGGAGTGGGAGACAGGGGGCAAGGAGGTTCGGCTACACCTTC,CASSGSGRQGARRFGYTF
NA,TRBJ2-1,TRBV2,NA,TGTGCCAGCAGTGACAGGCTAACAGTTTCCTCCTACAATGAGCAGTTCTTC,CASSDRLTVSSYNEQFF
NA,TRBJ2-2,TRBV18,NA,TGTGCCAGCTCACCCCGGTTTACCAACACCGGGGAGCTGTTTTTT,CASSPRFTNTGELFF
NA,TRBJ2-2,TRBV7-3,NA,TGTGCCAGCAGCCCCCGAGCAGGGCACATTTCGAACACCGGGGAGCTGTTTTTT,CASSPRAGHISNTGELFF
NA,TRBJ1-4,TRBV2,few,TGTGCCAGCAGTTTTACAGGGAGGAATGAAAAACTGTTTTTT,CASSFTGRNEKLFF
NA,TRBJ2-1,TRBV12-5,once,TGTGCTAGTGGTTTACGGAACAATGAGCAGTTCTTC,CASGLRNNEQFF
TRBD1,TRBJ1-2,TRBV11-2,NA,TGTGCCAGCAGCCCTCGGACAGGGTGGGAAATCTATGGCTACACCTTC,CASSPRTGWEIYGYTF
NA,TRBJ2-7,TRBV20-1,NA,TGCAGTGCCCTATCGGACGAGCAGTACTTC,CSALSDEQYF
TRBD1,TRBJ1-4,TRBV19,NA,TGTGCCAGTAGTATTGACAGGGGACCGGGTGAAAAACTGTTTTTT,CASSIDRGPGEKLFF
NA,TRBJ2-5,TRBV9,NA,TGTGCCAGCAGCGTAGAGAGCCTGGGGGCCCAGTACTTC,CASSVESLGAQYF
NA,TRBJ2-4,TRBV30,NA,TGTGCCTGGAGTGTGAGCGGCATTCAGTACTTC,CAWSVSGIQYF
NA,TRBJ2-3,TRBV5-1,NA,TGCGCCAGCAGCTTTAGCGGAAGGGCAGATACGCAGTATTTT,CASSFSGRADTQYF
NA,TRBJ1-1,TRBV7-9,NA,TGTGCCAGCAGCTTAACTCGGCTTACCACTGAAGCTTTCTTT,CASSLTRLTTEAFF
NA,TRBJ1-5,TRBV7-9,many,TGTGCCAGCACCAGGAATAATCAGCCCCAGCATTTT,CASTRNNQPQHF
NA,TRBJ2-5,TRBV6-5,NA,TGTGCCAGCAGTTACTTCGGACGGGGAGAAGAGACCCAGTACTTC,CASSYFGRGEETQYF